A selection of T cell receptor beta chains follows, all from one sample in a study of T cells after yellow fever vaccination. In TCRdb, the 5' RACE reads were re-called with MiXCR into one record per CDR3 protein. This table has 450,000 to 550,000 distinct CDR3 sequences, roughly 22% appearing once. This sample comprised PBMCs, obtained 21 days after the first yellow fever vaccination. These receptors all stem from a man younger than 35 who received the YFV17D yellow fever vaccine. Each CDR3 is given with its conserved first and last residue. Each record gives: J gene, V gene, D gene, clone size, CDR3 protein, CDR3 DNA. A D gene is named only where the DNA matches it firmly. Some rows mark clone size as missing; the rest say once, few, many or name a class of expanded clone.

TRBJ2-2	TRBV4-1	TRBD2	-	CASSQDPGGAGGELFF	TGCGCCAGCAGCCAAGACCCCGGGGGGGCTGGCGGGGAGCTGTTTTTT
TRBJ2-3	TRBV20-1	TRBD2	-	CSATPGTSGGPDTQYF	TGCAGTGCGACCCCCGGGACTAGCGGGGGTCCAGATACGCAGTATTTT
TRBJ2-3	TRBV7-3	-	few	CASSPPGVGPDTQYF	TGTGCCAGCAGCCCGCCGGGGGTGGGCCCAGATACGCAGTATTTT
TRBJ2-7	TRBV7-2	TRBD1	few	CASSLEGDRLSYEQYF	TGTGCCAGCAGCTTAGAGGGGGACAGGCTTTCCTACGAGCAGTACTTC
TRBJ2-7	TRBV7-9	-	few	CASSSIGTEQYF	TGTGCCAGCAGCTCCATCGGTACCGAGCAGTACTTC
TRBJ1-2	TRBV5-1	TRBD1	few	CASSYQLPRTGASYGYTF	TGCGCCAGCAGCTATCAACTCCCTCGGACAGGGGCCAGCTATGGCTACACCTTC
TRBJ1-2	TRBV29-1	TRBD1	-	CSARNRGAYGYTF	TGCAGCGCCAGAAACAGGGGCGCCTATGGCTACACCTTC
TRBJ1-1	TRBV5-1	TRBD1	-	CASSYRDRGTEAFF	TGCGCCAGCAGCTACCGGGACAGGGGGACTGAAGCTTTCTTT
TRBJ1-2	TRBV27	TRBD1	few	CASSQTKGGGGYTF	TGTGCCAGCAGTCAAACCAAAGGGGGCGGTGGCTACACCTTC
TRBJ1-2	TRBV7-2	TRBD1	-	CASRKQGADGYTF	TGTGCCAGCAGAAAACAGGGGGCCGATGGCTACACCTTC
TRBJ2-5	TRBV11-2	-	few	CASSLDSSRAGGETQYF	TGTGCCAGCAGCTTAGATAGCTCCAGGGCAGGAGGGGAGACCCAGTACTTC
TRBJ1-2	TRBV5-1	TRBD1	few	CASSLGGQDYGYTF	TGCGCCAGCAGCTTAGGGGGACAGGACTATGGCTACACCTTC
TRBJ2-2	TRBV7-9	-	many	CASRAPRRGDTGELFF	TGTGCCAGCAGGGCTCCGAGGAGAGGGGACACCGGGGAGCTGTTTTTT
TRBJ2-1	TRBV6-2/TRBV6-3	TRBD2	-	CASSYRGTRRLNEQFF	TGTGCCAGCAGTTATAGGGGGACTAGGCGATTGAATGAGCAGTTCTTC
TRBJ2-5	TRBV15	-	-	CATSRDMRGETQYF	TGTGCCACCAGCAGAGATATGAGGGGAGAGACCCAGTACTTC
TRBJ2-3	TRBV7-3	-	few	CASSFGARGTDTQYF	TGTGCCAGCAGCTTCGGGGCCCGGGGAACAGATACGCAGTATTTT
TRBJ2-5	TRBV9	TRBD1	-	CASSVDRGWDETQYF	TGTGCCAGCAGCGTAGACAGGGGTTGGGATGAGACCCAGTACTTC
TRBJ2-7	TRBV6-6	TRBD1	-	CASLQGVEQYF	TGTGCCAGCCTCCAGGGGGTCGAGCAGTACTTC
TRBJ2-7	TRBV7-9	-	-	CATERSSYEQYF	TGTGCCACCGAGCGGAGCTCCTACGAGCAGTACTTC
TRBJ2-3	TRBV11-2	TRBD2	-	CASSLPISGGHSSTDTQYF	TGTGCCAGCAGCCTCCCGATTAGCGGGGGCCACTCTAGCACAGATACGCAGTATTTT
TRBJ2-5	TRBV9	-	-	CASSATGEETQYF	TGTGCCAGCAGCGCCACAGGAGAAGAGACCCAGTACTTC
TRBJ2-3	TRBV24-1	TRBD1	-	CATSDTQGGGTDTQYF	TGTGCCACCAGTGACACACAGGGGGGAGGCACAGATACGCAGTATTTT
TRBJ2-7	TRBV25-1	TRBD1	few	CASSERPGQGGGYEQYF	TGTGCCAGCAGTGAAAGGCCAGGACAGGGGGGCGGTTACGAGCAGTACTTC
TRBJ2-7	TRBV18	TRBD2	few	CASSPSTSGFYEQYF	TGTGCCAGCTCACCATCCACTAGCGGTTTTTACGAGCAGTACTTC
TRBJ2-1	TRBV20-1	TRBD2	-	CSANRASGGNNEQFF	TGCAGTGCTAATCGGGCTAGCGGGGGGAACAATGAGCAGTTCTTC
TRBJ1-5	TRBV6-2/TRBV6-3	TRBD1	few	CASSSPGQGNQPQHF	TGTGCCAGCAGTTCCCCGGGACAGGGAAATCAGCCCCAGCATTTT